One and the same sample provided the 27 T cell receptor beta chains below, sequenced in a study of blood T cell repertoires in COVID-19. The repertoire was sequenced with immunoSEQ multiplex PCR; TCRdb's copy has only in-frame clones and lacks some. The repertoire holds 110,000 to 150,000 clones, with 65% to 80% as singletons. The sequencing sample was made of peripheral blood. These receptors all come from a woman aged 55-69 years with acute or convalescent COVID-19.

This clone was detected a few times. The rearrangement joins TRBV2 to TRBJ1-3, with D tentatively TRBD1 (6 bases). Deletions cut 5 bases from V and 3 bases from J, with 14 bases between. The CDR3 is 15 amino acids. CDR1 and CDR2 from the germline V gene are SNHLY and FYNNEI. CDR3 sequence reads: CASSQSQGIGNTIYF. As DNA, the CDR3 is TGTGCCAGCAGTCAATCGCAGGGGATTGGAAACACCATATATTTT.

This clone appeared a few times. The chain has TRBV19 and TRBJ2-4; 8 nucleotides line up with TRBD2. The junction had 22 bases not matched to a gene; V was cut back by 6 bases and J by 0 bases. Germline assignment: CDR1 LNHDA and CDR2 SQIVND (reference sequence). The CDR3 is made up of 21 amino acids. The CDR3 is CASRTVGLSGRSPLAKNIQYF. Here the CDR3 DNA reads TGTGCCAGTAGGACCGTGGGGCTCAGCGGGAGATCACCCTTAGCCAAAAACATTCAGTACTTC.

The chain employs TRBV10-3 and TRBJ2-1; 13 nucleotides agree with TRBD2. The germline gives CDR1 ENHRY, CDR2 SYGVKD. The V gene end was trimmed by 4 bases and the J gene end by 6 bases; junction bases not matched to a gene: 9. The CDR3 spans 17 residues. The CDR3 DNA reads TGTGCCATCAGTGGTACTAGCGGGAGGGCCCAGTCCAATGAGCAGTTCTTC. This gives the protein CAISGTSGRAQSNEQFF.

J is TRBJ2-7 and V is TRBV3-1 (or the pseudogene TRBV3-2), with a tentative D call TRBD2 (8 bases). In germline, CDR1 is LGHDT, CDR2 YNNKEL (reference sequence). Trimming cost V 3 bases and J 7 bases, with 19 bases left between them. CDR3 length: 15 amino acids. CDR3 protein: CASSQYSGGQREQYF. Written as DNA, the CDR3 is TGTGCCAGCAGCCAGTACAGCGGGGGACAGAGGGAGCAGTACTTC.

This chain joins TRBV2 and TRBJ2-7; tentatively, D is TRBD2 (5 bases). CDR1 SNHLY and CDR2 FYNNEI come from the germline V gene. The CDR3 length is 13 residues. V gave up 1 base and J gave up 6 bases, with 10 bases separating them. CDR3 residues: CASSEVGGGEQYF. CDR3 DNA: TGTGCCAGCAGTGAAGTGGGTGGAGGCGAGCAGTACTTC.

This clone was observed a single time. The chain is built from TRBV6-5 and TRBJ2-2, with D tentatively TRBD2 (6 bases). The germline V gene has CDR1 MNHEY and CDR2 SVGAGI. This CDR3 is 13 amino acids long. The V end was cut by 6 bases, the J end by 5 bases, with 10 bases between. CDR3 nucleotides: TGTGCCAGCAGCCGACTAGGGACCGGGGAGCTGTTTTTT. This codes for CASSRLGTGELFF.

This clone appeared a single time. The chain recombines TRBV19 with TRBJ2-5; TRBD2 matches 8 bases. The CDR3 consists of 14 residues. J lost 5 bases, V lost 5 bases, and 7 bases had no gene match. Germline V gives CDR1 LNHDA, CDR2 SQIVND (reference sequence). The CDR3 loop is CASSAGLGVETQYF. CDR3 sequence (DNA): TGTGCCAGTAGTGCGGGACTAGGGGTGGAGACCCAGTACTTC.

The chain couples TRBV5-4 to TRBJ2-7; perhaps TRBD2 as D (6 bases). Trimming removed 0 bases at V and 1 base at J, with 11 bases between. The CDR3 totals 15 residues. The V gene's germline CDR1 is SGHNT and CDR2 YYREEE (reference sequence). CDR3 sequence (DNA): TGTGCCAGCAGCTTGGAGGCGGGAAGATCCTACGAGCAGTACTTC. Translation: CASSLEAGRSYEQYF.

The gene calls are TRBV28 and TRBJ2-7; unclear D gene. Germline V gene data show CDR1 as MDHEN and CDR2 as SYDVKM. The CDR3 has 13 residues. The V and J ends lost 10 bases and 6 bases respectively, with 19 bases between them. The CDR3 sequence: CATSRFRSGEQYF. The CDR3 region has the DNA TGTGCCACCTCGAGGTTCCGATCCGGCGAGCAGTACTTC.

V usage is TRBV4-1 and J usage is TRBJ2-7; possible D gene TRBD1, 5 bases. Germline V gene data show CDR1 as MGHRA and CDR2 as YSYEKL. V was cut by 0 bases and J by 3 bases, with 12 bases left in between. The CDR3 consists of 15 residues. CDR3 in amino acids: CASSQETVQRYEQYF. The CDR3 nucleotides read TGCGCCAGCAGCCAAGAGACAGTTCAGCGCTACGAGCAGTACTTC.

The chain couples TRBV2 to TRBJ2-7; 8 bases fit TRBD2. There are 14 residues in the CDR3. The V gene end was trimmed by 1 base and the J gene end by 4 bases; junction bases not matched to a gene: 3. CDR1 and CDR2 (germline): SNHLY, FYNNEI. As DNA, the CDR3 is TGTGCCAGCAGTGAAGGCGCGGGGGGTTACGAGCAGTACTTC. This encodes CASSEGAGGYEQYF.

This clone was picked up one time. This chain links TRBV6-5 with TRBJ2-1, with TRBD2 matching over 13 bases. The V segment lost 6 bases and the J segment 8 bases; nucleotides outside the gene matches: 7. The germline V gene has CDR1 MNHEY and CDR2 SVGAGI. The CDR3 spans 15 residues. CDR3 region: CASSRTSGRLHEQFF. Written as DNA, the CDR3 is TGTGCCAGCAGCCGGACTAGCGGGAGACTCCATGAGCAGTTCTTC.

The chain is built from TRBV5-1 and TRBJ1-1; D is ambiguous. Germline V gives CDR1 SGHRS, CDR2 YFSETQ. The germline V and J ends were trimmed by 4 bases and 1 base, with 8 bases remaining between them. The CDR3 consists of 13 residues. As DNA, the CDR3 is TGCGCCAGCAGCATAACTGCGAACACTGAAGCTTTCTTT. Its protein product is CASSITANTEAFF. The full variable domain, rest sourced from reference TRBV5-1 and TRBJ1-1, is KAGVTQTPRYLIKTRGQQVTLSCSPISGHRSVSWYQQTPGQGLQFLFEYFSETQRNKGNFPGRFSGRQFSNSRSEMNVSTLELGDSALYLCASSITANTEAFFGQGTRLTVV.

The chain employs TRBV11-2 and TRBJ1-4, with 7 positions matching TRBD1. In germline, CDR1 is SGHAT, CDR2 FQNNGV. Unmatched junction bases numbered 14, after V lost 2 bases and J lost 8 bases. This CDR3 contains 17 residues. CDR3 protein: CASSLNPRGRLGEKLFF. The CDR3 DNA sequence: TGTGCCAGCAGCTTAAACCCTAGGGGGCGCTTAGGAGAAAAACTGTTTTTT.

This chain links TRBV6-6 with TRBJ1-1; tentatively, D is TRBD1 (6 bases). The CDR3 has 14 amino acids. V was shortened by 7 bases and J by 4 bases, with 16 bases between the two germline ends. Germline V lookup: CDR1 MNHNY, CDR2 SVGAGI (reference sequence). This CDR3 is CASNIGGMGTEAFF. In DNA, the CDR3 is TGTGCCAGCAATATAGGGGGAATGGGCACTGAAGCTTTCTTT.

The chain combines TRBV18 with TRBJ1-3, with D possibly TRBD1 on 6 matching bases. This CDR3 is 13 amino acids long. The germline V and J ends were trimmed by 5 bases and 4 bases, with 9 bases remaining between them. The V gene's germline CDR1 is KGHSH and CDR2 LQKENI. The CDR3 sequence: CASSGQRGNTIYF. In DNA, the CDR3 is TGTGCCAGCTCAGGACAGCGGGGAAACACCATATATTTT.

The chain combines TRBV5-6 with TRBJ1-6; D is unresolved. V shed 5 bases and J shed 0 bases, with 9 bases lying between them. Germline CDR1 SGHDT, CDR2 YYEEEE. CDR3 size: 15 residues. This chain's CDR3 is CASRPSSSYNSPLHF. The CDR3 DNA follows: TGTGCCAGCAGACCAAGTAGCTCCTATAATTCACCCCTCCACTTT.

The chain is built from TRBV7-6 and TRBJ2-5, with D possibly being TRBD2 (6 bases). This CDR3 is 12 amino acids long. The germline V gene has CDR1 SGHVS and CDR2 FNYEAQ. The V end lost 5 bases, the J end lost 5 bases, and 9 bases lay between the germline ends. Here the CDR3 reads CASSRDLETQYF. CDR3 in DNA: TGTGCCAGCAGCCGGGACTTGGAGACCCAGTACTTC.

The chain couples TRBV6-5 to TRBJ1-6; the D gene is possibly TRBD1 (5 bases). V lost 1 base, J lost 5 bases, and 9 bases lay in between. The germline gives CDR1 MNHEY, CDR2 SVGAGI. The CDR3 covers 15 residues. This CDR3 is CASSYWGRNNSPLHF. The CDR3 DNA reads as TGTGCCAGCAGTTACTGGGGCAGAAATAATTCACCCCTCCACTTT.

The chain employs TRBV10-3 and TRBJ2-1, with D tentatively TRBD1 (6 bases). V lost 2 bases, J lost 6 bases, and 11 bases lay in between. The germline V gene encodes CDR1 ENHRY and CDR2 SYGVKD. The length of the CDR3 is 14 residues. The CDR3 nucleotides are TGTGCCATCAGTGAGAATAACAGGGCCAATGAGCAGTTCTTC. Translation: CAISENNRANEQFF.

V gene TRBV7-9 combines with J gene TRBJ2-3; 14 bases fit TRBD2. Germline values: CDR1 SEHNR, CDR2 FQNEAQ (reference sequence). Trimming at V came to 4 bases and at J to 6 bases, leaving 6 bases not matched to a gene. This CDR3 is 16 amino acids long. The CDR3 here is CASSSIGLAGGDTQYF. The CDR3 DNA is TGTGCCAGCAGCTCGATTGGACTAGCGGGGGGTGATACGCAGTATTTT. The full variable domain, rest sourced from reference TRBV7-9 and TRBJ2-3, is DTGVSQNPRHKITKRGQNVTFRCDPISEHNRLYWYRQTLGQGPEFLTYFQNEAQLEKSRLLSDRFSAERPKGSFSTLEIQRTEQGDSAMYLCASSSIGLAGGDTQYFGPGTRLTVL.

This chain's CDR3 is CASSLARDLEQFF. CDR3 nucleotide sequence: TGCGCCAGCAGCTTGGCCCGGGATCTTGAGCAGTTCTTC. The chain links TRBV5-1 to TRBJ2-1, with D tentatively TRBD2 (5 bases). Per germline, CDR1 SGHRS and CDR2 YFSETQ. The CDR3 sequence is 13 residues long. Trimming removed 0 bases from V and 9 bases from J, with 10 bases in between.

This clone was observed a single time. V gene TRBV2 combines with J gene TRBJ1-2; TRBD1 might be the D (6 bases). The V end lost 7 bases, the J end lost 6 bases, and 24 bases lay between the germline ends. There are 16 residues in the CDR3. The germline V gene encodes CDR1 SNHLY and CDR2 FYNNEI. In nucleotides, the CDR3 is TGTGCCAGCATCATCGGCTTGCCAGGGGAAGACCATGGCTACACCTTC. Encoded protein: CASIIGLPGEDHGYTF.

J is TRBJ1-2 and V is TRBV10-3; 10 positions match TRBD1. V lost 7 bases to trimming and J lost 7 bases; unmatched junction nucleotides: 3. The CDR3 is 12 residues long. From germline, CDR1 is ENHRY and CDR2 SYGVKD. CDR3 sequence: CAIKGQGVGYTF. The CDR3 bases are TGTGCCATCAAAGGACAGGGGGTTGGCTACACCTTC.

The J gene is TRBJ2-1, the V gene TRBV19, with D tentatively TRBD2 (6 bases). CDR3 size: 12 residues. The ends were cut back, 5 bases at V and 7 bases at J, with 9 bases in the middle. Per germline, CDR1 LNHDA and CDR2 SQIVND (reference sequence). Here the CDR3 DNA reads TGTGCCAGTAGTTGGGGGACTAATGAGCAGTTCTTC. It encodes CASSWGTNEQFF. The entire variable domain, with the rest obtained from reference TRBV19 and TRBJ2-1, is as follows: DGGITQSPKYLFRKEGQNVTLSCEQNLNHDAMYWYRQDPGQGLRLIYYSQIVNDFQKGDIAEGYSVSREKKESFPLTVTSAQKNPTAFYLCASSWGTNEQFFGPGTRLTVL.

The V and J genes are TRBV19 and TRBJ2-7; possibly TRBD1 for D (6 bases). Per germline, CDR1 LNHDA and CDR2 SQIVND (reference sequence). The V and J ends lost 1 base and 6 bases respectively, with 13 bases between them. This CDR3 is 14 amino acids long. CDR3 sequence reads: CASSIGQGNGEQYF. DNA of the CDR3: TGTGCCAGTAGTATAGGGCAGGGGAACGGCGAGCAGTACTTC.

This CDR3 reads CSVEATGGANYGYTF. CDR3 in DNA: TGCAGCGTTGAGGCGACAGGGGGCGCGAACTATGGCTACACCTTC. This chain uses TRBV29-1 with TRBJ1-2, with 10 bases matching TRBD1. Germline loops: CDR1 SQVTM, CDR2 ANQGSEA. CDR3 size: 15 residues. The V gene end was trimmed by 3 bases and the J gene end by 2 bases; junction bases not matched to a gene: 6. Variable domain in full (rest from reference TRBV29-1 and TRBJ1-2): SAVISQKPSRDICQRGTSLTIQCQVDSQVTMMFWYRQQPGQSLTLIATANQGSEATYESGFVIDKFPISRPNLTFSTLTVSNMSPEDSSIYLCSVEATGGANYGYTFGSGTRLTVV.